The source of this T cell receptor (beta chain) is a study of identifying expanded T cells in peripheral blood. Study-wide points: Variance in clone template counts between roughly 2-week samples significantly increased with total template count across all healthy donors.

The sample holds a few counts of this clone. Its antigen is unknown. No infections or other immune events were documented during collection. Trimming left V 0 bases short and J 7 bases short, with 20 bases between. Germline CDR1 SGDLS, CDR2 YYNGEE. The CDR3 totals 18 residues. The protocol was immunoSEQ multiplex PCR, while the TCRdb copy is restricted to in-frame clones and leaves out a portion. The table has just over 90,000 clones, roughly 86% seen once. The J gene is TRBJ1-6, the V gene TRBV9; D remains ambiguous. The source of this sequence is a person between 18 and 75 years old in good health. The specimen was blood. In DNA form, the CDR3 reads TGTGCCAGCAGCGTAGGGCTTCTGGGAATAGGAGGGAATTCACCCCTCCACTTT. It is translated as CASSVGLLGIGGNSPLHF.